This TCR beta chain appears in the sequencing data of a study of blood T cells in healthy people across ages. Combining a sample-barcoded 5' primer with a J-beta primer mix, a second PCR ran for 7 to 11 cycles. TCRdb independently ran MiXCR on the 5' RACE reads; one entry per CDR3 protein. The sample has 1.5 million to 2 million distinct CDR3 sequences, about 35% seen once. CDR1 and CDR2 from the germline V gene are SGHTA and FQGNSA. The CDR3 contains 14 residues. Between the trimmed V and J ends, which lost 3 bases and 2 bases, there was a span of 5 bases. Only one count was recorded for this clonotype.

This chain uses TRBV7-2 with TRBJ2-6; D uncertain. This TCR was recovered from a woman in her thirties in good health. Sequenced material: blood. The CDR3 loop is CASSFTTGANVLTF. The CDR3 nucleotides are TGTGCCAGCAGCTTCACAACTGGGGCCAACGTCCTGACTTTC. The entire variable domain, with the rest obtained from reference TRBV7-2 and TRBJ2-6, is as follows: GAGVSQSPSNKVTEKGKDVELRCDPISGHTALYWYRQSLGQGLEFLIYFQGNSAPDKSGLPSDRFSAERTGGSVSTLTIQRTQQEDSAVYLCASSFTTGANVLTFGAGSRLTVL.